This T cell receptor beta chain was found in a study of blood T cell repertoires in COVID-19 (dated by TCRdb to 2020 to 2022). A note on the overall study: Collaborator samples came from the United States, Italy and Spain and covered acute and convalescent phases of COVID-19. The dataset comprised deeply sampled blood TCRbeta repertoires from subjects exposed to, actively infected with, or recovered from COVID-19. The samples were drawn from the first 160 participants of the ongoing ImmuneRACE study and from under 1,500 subjects provided by 6 global collaborators. HLA class I and class II types, where available, came from metadata supplied by the sample provider rather than from assay-based typing. The material from the prospective study consisted of cDNA or gDNA derived from T cells, B-cell-depleted T cells, or PBMCs. The repertoires were made available in a free public database intended to serve as a resource for research on the immune response to SARS-CoV-2. The sample metadata nearly always contained a de-identified subject ID, COVID-19 status, age in years and sex. Results the study describes overall, beyond this receptor: Clinical and demographic metadata were provided uncurated, with the amount varying by source and participant.

Collaborating institutions collected whole blood in K2EDTA tubes following their own protocols. Collaborator samples were shipped for TCRbeta analysis as frozen whole blood, isolated PBMCs, or DNA extracted from either sample type. TCRbeta CDR3 regions were amplified from genomic DNA by means of the immunoSEQ Assay, a bias-controlled multiplex PCR. On the study's bioinformatics: Nucleated cell counts per sample were estimated from amplification of reference gene primers within the assay. To quantify the absolute abundance of each unique TCRbeta CDR3 rearrangement, sequence reads were collapsed and filtered. For each sample, productive Simpson clonality was calculated as the square root of Simpson's diversity index across productive rearrangements. TCRdb mirrors the immuneACCESS table, restricted to in-frame sequences. Some clones are absent from its copies; in checked studies, under half trace to an unresolved V gene, and the reason for the others is unknown. The V and J calls and clone size were taken over from that table, and D and trimming were inferred from the DNA. Recorded for this sample are fewer than 80,000 clones; 88% of them occurred a single time. The ten largest clones capture about 21% of the sample.

Points on this clone: Its antigen specificity is not known. Base qualities are not at hand, and no much larger clone is one base apart.

Sample: peripheral blood. The sequence came from a human donor in a cohort sampled during active COVID-19.

In nucleotide form, the sequence is TGTGCCAGCAGCGGAAGGGACAGGGATCGCCATGAGCAGTTCTTC. It is translated as CASSGRDRDRHEQFF. Here the chain combines TRBV2 and TRBJ2-1; the central 9 bases match TRBD1. Counted from cysteine to phenylalanine, this CDR3 has 15 amino acids. The entry retains the CDR3 DNA only, 45 bases that are in frame from base 1. Compared with germline, V lacks 6 bases and J lacks 8 bases; bases without a gene match: 11. Reading the germline V gene gives CDR1 SNHLY and CDR2 FYNNEI.